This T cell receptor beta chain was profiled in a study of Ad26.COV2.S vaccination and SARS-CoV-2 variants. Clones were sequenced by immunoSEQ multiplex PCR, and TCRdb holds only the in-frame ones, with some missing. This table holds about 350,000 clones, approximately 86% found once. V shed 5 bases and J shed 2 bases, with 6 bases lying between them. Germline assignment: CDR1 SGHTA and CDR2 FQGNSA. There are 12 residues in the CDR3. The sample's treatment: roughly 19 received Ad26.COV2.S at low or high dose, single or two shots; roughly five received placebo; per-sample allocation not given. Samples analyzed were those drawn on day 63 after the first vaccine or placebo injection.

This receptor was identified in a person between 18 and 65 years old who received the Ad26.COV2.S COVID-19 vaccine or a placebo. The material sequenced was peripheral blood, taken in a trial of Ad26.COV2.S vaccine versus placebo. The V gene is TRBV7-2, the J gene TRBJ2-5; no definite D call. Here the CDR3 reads CASSPLQETQYF. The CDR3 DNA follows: TGTGCCAGCAGCCCCCTACAAGAGACCCAGTACTTC.